These T cell receptor beta chains were read from a single sample in a study of T-cell reconstitution after alpha-beta-depleted transplantation in children. One entry per CDR3 protein, called by TCRdb with MiXCR from the PCR reads. The sample includes approximately 190,000 distinct CDR3 sequences, roughly 6.3% of them seen just once. Sequenced material: PBMCs, taken before TCRalphabeta/CD19-depleted stem cell transplant. The receptors shown here come from a girl younger than two with combined immunodeficiency, due to receive a stem cell transplant. The CDR3 runs from the conserved cysteine through the conserved F or W. The order of the fields is V gene, CDR3 length, J gene, D gene, clone size, CDR3 DNA, CDR3 protein. The D gene is left open where the match is weak. The size entry is marked missing in some rows and otherwise reads once, few, many or a size class.

TRBV9,14,TRBJ2-1,.,many,TGTGCCAGCAGCGCCGCGGACTACCCCAATGAGCAGTTCTTC,CASSAADYPNEQFF
TRBV7-2,18,TRBJ2-1,TRBD2,many,TGTGCCAGCAGCTTACAGGGGCCCGGGACTAGCGCTTACAATGAGCAGTTCTTC,CASSLQGPGTSAYNEQFF
TRBV11-1,14,TRBJ2-7,TRBD1,few,TGTGCCAGCAGCACCGGGACAGGGATTCGCGAGCAGTACTTC,CASSTGTGIREQYF
TRBV4-2,13,TRBJ2-7,.,.,TGTGCCAGTGGGCCCGCCTCCCTCTGCGAGCAGTACTTC,CASGPASLCEQYF
TRBV12-3/TRBV12-4,11,TRBJ2-3,.,many,TGTGCCAGCAGTGTTAGTAGAACGCAGTATTTT,CASSVSRTQYF
TRBV20-1,16,TRBJ1-5,.,many,TGCAGTGGCTCCGTGGGGGCGACTTATAGCAATCAGCCCCAGCATTTT,CSGSVGATYSNQPQHF
TRBV7-3,16,TRBJ2-1,.,many,TGTGCCAGCAGCTTTTCTAGCCGGGTCTCCTACAATGAGCAGTTCTTC,CASSFSSRVSYNEQFF
TRBV7-9,17,TRBJ2-5,TRBD2,many,TGTGCCAGCAGCACTCCGATTGCGGGGGGCCCCCAAGAGACCCAGTACTTC,CASSTPIAGGPQETQYF
TRBV5-8,17,TRBJ2-1,.,many,TGTGCCAGCAGCTTTGTTCAGGGGACCGACCTCTACAATGAGCAGTTCTTC,CASSFVQGTDLYNEQFF
TRBV10-3,14,TRBJ1-4,TRBD1,many,TGTGCCATCAGTGAAACAGGGGGGAATGAAAAACTGTTTTTT,CAISETGGNEKLFF
TRBV12-3/TRBV12-4,16,TRBJ2-3,.,many,TGTGCCAGCAGTCGAGGACCGAACCCGCCGGGAGATACGCAGTATTTT,CASSRGPNPPGDTQYF
TRBV11-2,15,TRBJ1-3,.,few,TGTGCCAGCAGCCCCCTGACAGAATCTACAAACACCATATATTTT,CASSPLTESTNTIYF
TRBV7-8,16,TRBJ2-5,TRBD2,many,TGTGCCAGCAGCTTGGGGCGGGGGGGCCTCCAAGAGACCCAGTACTTC,CASSLGRGGLQETQYF
TRBV4-2,18,TRBJ1-5,TRBD1,.,TGTGCCAGCAGCCTTGGGTGGGACAGGGATTATTACAATCAGCCCCAGCATTTT,CASSLGWDRDYYNQPQHF
TRBV6-5,19,TRBJ1-5,TRBD1,few,TGTGCCAGCAGTTACGCTGGGGTTCAACCAACAGGGGGAAATCAGCCCCAGCATTTT,CASSYAGVQPTGGNQPQHF
TRBV28,13,TRBJ2-7,.,many,TGTGCCAGCAGGCTCGTGACGTCCTACGAGCAGTACTTC,CASRLVTSYEQYF
TRBV4-2,14,TRBJ1-1,TRBD1,many,TGTGCCAGCAGCAAGGGGGACAGGGAAACTGAAGCTTTCTTT,CASSKGDRETEAFF
TRBV28,15,TRBJ2-1,.,many,TGTGCCAGCTGTTTGGGGGACTTCTCCTACAATGAGCAGTTCTTC,CASCLGDFSYNEQFF
TRBV13,14,TRBJ2-7,TRBD1,many,TGTGCCAGCAGCTTCGGGACAGAGGACTACGAGCAGTACTTC,CASSFGTEDYEQYF
TRBV27,12,TRBJ1-4,.,many,TGTGCCAGCAGTTTGAATAGGGAAAAACTGTTTTTT,CASSLNREKLFF
TRBV14,18,TRBJ2-1,TRBD2,many,TGTGCCAGCAGCCAAAGGTCTAGCGGGAACTTCTTCTACAATGAGCAGTTCTTC,CASSQRSSGNFFYNEQFF
TRBV4-2,16,TRBJ2-1,.,many,TGTGCCAGCAGCCAAGATCACGGGGGAGCTTACAATGAGCAGTTCTTC,CASSQDHGGAYNEQFF